The source of this T cell receptor beta chain is a study of CXCR3-negative and CXCR3-positive naive CD8 T cells. Study-level results: Naive cells that were CXCR3-negative or CXCR3-positive used TRBV-TRBJ genes alike, while memory cells diverged. TRB CDR3s were more hydrophobic in CXCR3-positive than in CXCR3-negative naive cells.

CDR3 length equals 14 residues. Germline V CDR1 and CDR2: MDHEN, SYDVKM. The libraries of TRB cDNA were prepared using 5' RACE with UMI labels. TCRdb reprocessed the 5' RACE reads, keeping one entry per CDR3 protein, no DNA. The sample is made up of approximately 88,000 distinct CDR3 sequences, and the top ten hold approximately 0.53% of it. By phenotype, naive CD8+ T cells were CD45RO-CCR7+CD27+CD95-. Turning to this clonotype: What it binds is unknown.

The material sequenced was naive CXCR3+ CD8+ T cells from blood. Specified subset: CD45RO-CCR7+CD27+CD95- naive CD8+ T cells expressing CXCR3 (TNR3+). This TCR was sampled from a human donor in good health. Some clones in this sample may be carry-over from other donors' samples. The chain uses TRBV28 and TRBJ1-5; absent DNA, TCRdb's TRBD1 call cannot be checked. CDR3 amino acids: CASSDRTLNQPQHF.